This TCR beta chain was sequenced during a study of T cells in Graves' hyperthyroidism and ophthalmopathy. Study-wide results and caveats: In blood, most of the thyroid clonotypes expanded above 0.001 were also present.

Researchers amplified the TCR beta CDR3 regions from RNA transcripts. HTBI primers drove first-round RT-PCR of the TCR CDR3. TCRdb recomputed calls from the multiplex PCR reads with MiXCR, one row per CDR3 protein. The sample includes around 800,000 distinct CDR3 sequences, over 35% seen only once; the top ten take 7% to 10%. Graves' hyperthyroidism qualified as stable when ophthalmopathy did not progress within 18 months. On this clonotype: The antigen is not known. A much bigger clone sits one base away, suggesting this may be a read error.

The V gene's germline CDR1 is SQVTM and CDR2 ANQGSEA. The length of the CDR3 is 13 residues. J was trimmed by 5 bases and V by 7 bases; bases with no gene match: 10. The TCR originated in a young man with Graves' hyperthyroidism. This chain uses TRBV29-1 with TRBJ2-5; TRBD1 matches at 7 bases. Sequenced input: blood. The CDR3 nucleotides read TGCAGCGCTATATGGGACAGTCACGAGACCCAGTACTTC. It codes for CSAIWDSHETQYF. The complete variable domain, with remaining parts taken from reference TRBV29-1 and TRBJ2-5, reads SAVISQKPSRDICQRGTSLTIQCQVDSQVTMMFWYRQQPGQSLTLIATANQGSEATYESGFVIDKFPISRPNLTFSTLTVSNMSPEDSSIYLCSAIWDSHETQYFGPGTRLLVL.